This TCR beta chain emerged from a study of T-cell memory formation after mild COVID-19. This clonotype has only a few counts. Its matching antigen is unknown. Study-wide results and caveats: Pre-infection memory already had some responding clones, implying cross-reactive memory joined.

TCRdb reprocessed the 5' RACE reads with MiXCR, giving one entry per CDR3 protein. The sample lists around 340,000 distinct CDR3 sequences, approximately 16% seen once, with about 20% in the top ten. The CDR3 has 13 amino acids. With 4 bases removed from V and 18 bases from J, the gap between germline ends came to 19 bases. The receptor comes from a man aged 18 to 29 who had mild COVID-19 (a few samples of this study predate the infection). Cell type and time point are not known. The chain combines TRBV12-3 or TRBV12-4 with TRBJ1-6; the D gene is possibly TRBD1 (5 bases). Material: PBMCs or a T cell subset sorted from them (not recorded which). The CDR3 DNA reads as TGTGCCAGCAGTTCGACCGAACCGGGACGGCGCCACTTT. Translated, it gives CASSSTEPGRRHF.